This T cell receptor (beta chain) was sequenced for a study of early stage breast cancer tumors (dated by TCRdb to about 2017). Study-level background: Of the 16 invasive breast tumors, roughly 12 were found to be estrogen receptor-positive, progesterone receptor-positive and HER2-negative. Of the approximately twelve ER+/PR+/HER2- tumors, eight were classified as invasive ductal carcinomas and four as invasive lobular carcinomas. The average read coverage per sample was roughly 10-fold. The samples as a whole yielded some 2,700,000 detected templates, corresponding to fewer than 1.4 million unique clonotypes. Overall study results and their limits: Bulk genomic DNA sequencing of unsorted cells missed chain pairing and functional markers such as CD4, CD8 and FOXP3. Roughly 2.5-fold higher T cell density and higher clonality were observed in tumors than in adjacent normal breast tissue. Because the cohort was small, analysis by tumor subtype was not possible. Repertoires from blood and normal breast were more alike than repertoires from blood and tumor, and in about 85% of the 16 patients, comparing each tissue with blood separated tumor from normal. Enriched TCRB sequences shared across patients were mostly commonly generated sequences, unlikely to play an important role in the tumor microenvironment.

Two independent genomic DNA replicates were amplified for each sample, with 0.5 ug used for blood and about 1.5 ug for tumor or normal breast. Following the manufacturer's instructions, the ImmunoSeq Intro kit was used to carry out TCRB sequencing on genomic DNA. Multiplex PCR was run for 31 cycles using proprietary primers and spike-in control sequences for absolute quantification. Single-end 150-bp reads were used to sequence an 87-bp fragment covering the CDR3 and the flanking V and J genes. Seven samples, each with two replicates, were multiplexed per lane of an Illumina MiSeq using version 3.0 chemistry. For the original study's pipeline: The vendor's proprietary pipeline processed the raw data and merged both replicates into a single result for each sample. A clonotype was defined as productive rearrangements that share the same V-gene family, CDR3 amino acid sequence and J-gene segment. Clonality was computed as 1 minus the normalized Shannon entropy (Pielou evenness) of TCRB abundances. T cell density was estimated by dividing total templates by the number of input cells inferred from the DNA input amount. Total repertoire diversity and clonality were estimated with Recon using default parameters. A clonotype was considered tumor-enriched if its abundance in tumor exceeded 0.1% and was at least 32-fold higher than its abundance in normal breast. What TCRdb holds here is the immuneACCESS table cut down to in-frame rearrangements. Part of the clones is not present; checked against another copy, under half of the missing clones reflect an unresolved V gene, and the others are unexplained. Clone size and V and J calls were adopted from that table, with D and trimming inferred from the DNA. This sample gives about 51,000 clones in total; around 80% of them show up just once. The ten biggest clones cover roughly 3% of the sample.

Between the V and J ends, shortened by 1 base and 12 bases respectively, the junction contains 13 bases. Spanning cysteine to phenylalanine, the CDR3 consists of 13 amino acids. Just CDR3 DNA is preserved here, 39 bases in frame from base 1. The germline V gene encodes CDR1 MNHNS and CDR2 SASEGT. Concerning this clone itself: Its antigen remains unidentified. Per-nucleotide qualities are absent, and no much larger clonotype sits a single base away.

The study profiled bulk TCR beta-chain repertoires in matched peripheral blood, tumor and adjacent normal breast tissue taken from approximately 15 patients with early-stage breast cancer. Before surgery, roughly 5-11 mL of whole blood was collected in EDTA tubes and processed within 2 hours. Peripheral blood mononuclear cells were isolated by Ficoll-Paque centrifugation in SepMate-50 tubes. PBMCs were cryopreserved in aliquots of roughly 2 to 4.5 million cells in around 90% FBS with around 10% DMSO and kept in liquid nitrogen. The Qiagen AllPrep DNA/RNA Mini kit was used for genomic DNA extraction.

The chain couples TRBV6-1 to TRBJ2-1; perhaps TRBD2 is the D gene, with 5 bases matching. This TCR was sampled from a person between 35 and 49 years old with breast cancer. What was sequenced was blood. The CDR3 corresponds to CASSEGLDFGQFF. The bases are TGTGCCAGCAGTGAAGGACTGGACTTCGGGCAGTTCTTC.